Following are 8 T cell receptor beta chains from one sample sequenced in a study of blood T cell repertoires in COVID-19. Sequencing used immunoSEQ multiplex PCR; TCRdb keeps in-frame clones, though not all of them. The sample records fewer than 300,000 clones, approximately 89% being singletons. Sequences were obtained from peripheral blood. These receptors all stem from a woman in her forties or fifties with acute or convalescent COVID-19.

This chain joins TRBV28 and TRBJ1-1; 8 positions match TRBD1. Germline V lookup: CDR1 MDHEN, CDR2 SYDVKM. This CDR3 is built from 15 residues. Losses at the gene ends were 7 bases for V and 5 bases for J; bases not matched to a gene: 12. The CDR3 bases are TGTGCCAGCAAGAACTTTCAGGGGGCAGGAACTGAAGCTTTCTTT. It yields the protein CASKNFQGAGTEAFF.

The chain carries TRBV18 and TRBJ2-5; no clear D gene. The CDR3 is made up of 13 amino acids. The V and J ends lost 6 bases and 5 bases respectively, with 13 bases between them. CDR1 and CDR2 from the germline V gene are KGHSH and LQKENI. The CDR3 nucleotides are TGTGCCAGCTCTCCAACTAAGAGGGAGACCCAGTACTTC. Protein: CASSPTKRETQYF. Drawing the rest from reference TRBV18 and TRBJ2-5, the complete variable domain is NAGVMQNPRHLVRRRGQEARLRCSPMKGHSHVYWYRQLPEEGLKFMVYLQKENIIDESGMPKERFSAEFPKEGPSILRIQQVVRGDSAAYFCASSPTKRETQYFGPGTRLLVL.

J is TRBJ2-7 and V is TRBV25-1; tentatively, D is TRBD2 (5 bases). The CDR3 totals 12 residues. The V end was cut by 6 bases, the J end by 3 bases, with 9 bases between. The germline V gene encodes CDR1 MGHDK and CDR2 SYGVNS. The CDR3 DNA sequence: TGTGCCAGCAGCCGACGGGACTACGAGCAGTACTTC. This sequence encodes CASSRRDYEQYF.

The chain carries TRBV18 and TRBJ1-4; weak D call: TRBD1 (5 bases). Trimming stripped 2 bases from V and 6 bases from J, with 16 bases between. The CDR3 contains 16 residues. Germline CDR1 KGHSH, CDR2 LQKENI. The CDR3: CASSPAAGLGDEKLFF. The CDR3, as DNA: TGTGCCAGCTCACCAGCGGCGGGACTAGGGGATGAAAAACTGTTTTTT.

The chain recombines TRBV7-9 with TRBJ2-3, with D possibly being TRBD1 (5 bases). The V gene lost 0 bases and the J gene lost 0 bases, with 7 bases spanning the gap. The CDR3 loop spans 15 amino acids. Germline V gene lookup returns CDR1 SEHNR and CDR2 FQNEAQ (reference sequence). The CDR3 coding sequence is TGTGCCAGCAGCTTAGCCAGGGTCAGCACAGATACGCAGTATTTT. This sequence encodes CASSLARVSTDTQYF.

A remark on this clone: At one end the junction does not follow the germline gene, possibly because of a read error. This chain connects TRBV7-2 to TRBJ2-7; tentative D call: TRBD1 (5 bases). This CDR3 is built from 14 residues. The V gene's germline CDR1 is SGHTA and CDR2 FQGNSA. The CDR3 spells CASSLQGVSSEQYF. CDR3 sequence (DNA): TGTGCCAGCAGCTTACAGGGTGTTTCCTCCGAGCAGTACTTC.

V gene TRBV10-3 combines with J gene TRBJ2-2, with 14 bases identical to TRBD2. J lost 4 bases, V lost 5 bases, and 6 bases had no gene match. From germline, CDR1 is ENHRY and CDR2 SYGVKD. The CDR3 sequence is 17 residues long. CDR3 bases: TGTGCCATCAGTCCGACTAGCGGGAGGGCGGGCACCGGGGAGCTGTTTTTT. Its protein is CAISPTSGRAGTGELFF.

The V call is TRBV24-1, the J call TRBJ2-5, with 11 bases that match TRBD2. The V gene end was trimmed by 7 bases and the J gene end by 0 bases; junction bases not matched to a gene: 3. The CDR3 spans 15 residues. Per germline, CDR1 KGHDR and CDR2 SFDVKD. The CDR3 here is CATSGTSGYQETQYF. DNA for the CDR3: TGTGCCACCAGCGGGACTAGCGGTTACCAAGAGACCCAGTACTTC.